Presented here are 2 T cell receptor beta chains from one specimen sequenced in a study of Ad26.COV2.S vaccination and SARS-CoV-2 variants. Repertoires were generated with immunoSEQ multiplex PCR, while TCRdb's copy carries only in-frame clones and drops some. This sample has around 94,000 clones, with around 80% found just once. The sample in question was peripheral blood, obtained after recovery from COVID-19. The receptors derive from a human donor who had recovered from COVID-19.

This clone was found once. The gene calls are TRBV4-2 and TRBJ2-3, with a weak D call TRBD2 (6 bases). Trimming took 4 bases from V and 0 from J, leaving 14 bases between them. Germline CDR1 and CDR2: LGHNA and YNFKEQ. CDR3 size: 16 residues. The CDR3 sequence: CASSPYAGSSTDTQYF. Written as DNA, the CDR3 is TGTGCCAGCAGCCCCTATGCGGGGAGCAGCACAGATACGCAGTATTTT.

This chain links TRBV19 with TRBJ2-3; 8 nucleotides line up with TRBD1. Germline lookup yields CDR1 LNHDA and CDR2 SQIVND (reference sequence). V trimming: 9 bases; J trimming: 0 bases; junction bases outside the gene matches: 8. The CDR3 has 15 amino acids. The CDR3 protein is CASKNRGTSTDTQYF. Written as DNA, the CDR3 is TGTGCCAGCAAAAACAGGGGGACTAGCACAGATACGCAGTATTTT.